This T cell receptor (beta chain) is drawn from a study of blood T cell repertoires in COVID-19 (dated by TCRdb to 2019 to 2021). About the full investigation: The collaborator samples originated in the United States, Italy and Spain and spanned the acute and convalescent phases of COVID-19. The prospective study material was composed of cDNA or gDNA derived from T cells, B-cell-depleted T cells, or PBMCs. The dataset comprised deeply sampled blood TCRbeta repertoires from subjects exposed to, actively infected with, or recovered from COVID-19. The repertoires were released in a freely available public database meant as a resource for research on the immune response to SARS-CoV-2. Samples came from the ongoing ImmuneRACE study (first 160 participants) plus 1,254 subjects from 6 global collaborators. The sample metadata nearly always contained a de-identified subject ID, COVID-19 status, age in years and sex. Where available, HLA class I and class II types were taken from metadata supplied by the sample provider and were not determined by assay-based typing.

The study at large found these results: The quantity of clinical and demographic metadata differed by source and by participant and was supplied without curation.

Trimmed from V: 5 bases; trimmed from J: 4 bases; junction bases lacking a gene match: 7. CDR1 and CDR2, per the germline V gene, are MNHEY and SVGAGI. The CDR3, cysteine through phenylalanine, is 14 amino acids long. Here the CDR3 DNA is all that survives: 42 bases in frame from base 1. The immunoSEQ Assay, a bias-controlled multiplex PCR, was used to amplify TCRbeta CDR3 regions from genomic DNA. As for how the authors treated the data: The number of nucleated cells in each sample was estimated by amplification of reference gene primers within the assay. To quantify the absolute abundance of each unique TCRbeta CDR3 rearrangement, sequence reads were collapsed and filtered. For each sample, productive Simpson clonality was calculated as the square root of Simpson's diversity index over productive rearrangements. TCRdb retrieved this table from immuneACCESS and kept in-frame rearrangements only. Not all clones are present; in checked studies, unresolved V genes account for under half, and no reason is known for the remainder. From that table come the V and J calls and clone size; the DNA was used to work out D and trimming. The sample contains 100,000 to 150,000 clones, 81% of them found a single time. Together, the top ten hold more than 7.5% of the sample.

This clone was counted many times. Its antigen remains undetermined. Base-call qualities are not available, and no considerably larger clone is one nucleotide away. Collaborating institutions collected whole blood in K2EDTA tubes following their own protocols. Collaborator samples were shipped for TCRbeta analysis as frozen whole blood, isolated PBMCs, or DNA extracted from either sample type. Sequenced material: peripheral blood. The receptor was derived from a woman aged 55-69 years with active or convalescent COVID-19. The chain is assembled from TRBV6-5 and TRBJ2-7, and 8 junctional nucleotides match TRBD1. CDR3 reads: CASSPTGGPYEQYF. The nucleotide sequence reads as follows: TGTGCCAGCAGTCCCACAGGGGGGCCTTACGAGCAGTACTTC.